What follows are 10 T cell receptor beta chains derived from one specimen sequenced in a study of CD8 T cells in Susac syndrome. The RNA input was 0.5 to 1 ug, and it was reverse transcribed with random hexamers. TCRdb analysed the immunoSEQ multiplex PCR reads with MiXCR anew, one entry per CDR3 protein. The sample holds approximately 180,000 distinct CDR3 sequences, more than 90% seen once. The sequenced material came from CD4+ T cells from PBMCs. The receptors originated from a human donor with multiple sclerosis.

V usage is TRBV30 and J usage is TRBJ2-3; the match to TRBD1 covers 7 bases. The CDR3 contains 15 residues. Trimming at V came to 1 base and at J to 3 bases, leaving 7 bases not matched to a gene. The germline V gene has CDR1 GTSNPN and CDR2 SVGIG (reference sequence). CDR3 in amino acids: CAWSGVTGWTDTQYF. The CDR3 DNA follows: TGTGCCTGGAGTGGTGTGACAGGGTGGACAGATACGCAGTATTTT.

V usage is TRBV28 and J usage is TRBJ1-6, with unresolved D. Trimming took 4 bases from V and 8 from J, leaving 18 bases between them. Germline CDR1 is MDHEN and CDR2 is SYDVKM. The CDR3 sequence is 16 residues long. Here the CDR3 reads CASSSGTGVLHSPLHF. The CDR3 region has the DNA TGTGCCAGCAGTTCCGGAACTGGGGTTCTCCATTCACCCCTCCACTTT.

The chain recombines TRBV12-3 or TRBV12-4 with TRBJ2-1; D tentatively reads TRBD1 or TRBD2 (5 bases each). This CDR3 has 15 residues. Trimming cost V 6 bases and J 9 bases, with 21 bases left between them. The CDR3 loop is CASSSQVLAGAEQFF. CDR3 bases: TGTGCCAGCAGCTCCCAAGTGTTAGCCGGGGCTGAGCAGTTCTTC.

This chain connects TRBV9 to TRBJ1-2, with 8 bases that match TRBD1. The CDR3 consists of 14 residues. Per the germline V gene, CDR1 is SGDLS and CDR2 is YYNGEE. Trimming took 3 bases from V and 2 from J; bases not matched to a gene: 3. The CDR3, as DNA: TGTGCCAGCAGCGCGACAGGGGCGAACTATGGCTACACCTTC. This encodes CASSATGANYGYTF.

V is TRBV19 and J is TRBJ2-2; D is ambiguous. Per germline, CDR1 LNHDA and CDR2 SQIVND (reference sequence). V lost 7 bases to trimming and J lost 3 bases, with 9 bases between them. The CDR3 is 13 residues long. This chain's CDR3 is CASMGTYTGELFF. CDR3 sequence (DNA): TGTGCCAGTATGGGCACGTACACCGGGGAGCTGTTTTTT. Filled out from reference TRBV19 and TRBJ2-2, the complete variable domain reads DGGITQSPKYLFRKEGQNVTLSCEQNLNHDAMYWYRQDPGQGLRLIYYSQIVNDFQKGDIAEGYSVSREKKESFPLTVTSAQKNPTAFYLCASMGTYTGELFFGEGSRLTVL.

The chain links TRBV29-1 to TRBJ2-7; 11 bases are a match to TRBD1. V was clipped by 7 bases and J by 5 bases; unmatched bases: 4. The germline V gene encodes CDR1 SQVTM and CDR2 ANQGSEA. The CDR3 consists of 12 residues. The CDR3 sequence: CSAWDRGDEQYF. Written as DNA, the CDR3 is TGCAGCGCCTGGGACAGGGGGGACGAGCAGTACTTC.

The gene calls are TRBV5-4 and TRBJ2-6; D tentatively fits TRBD1 or TRBD2 (5 bases each). Germline CDR1 and CDR2: SGHNT and YYREEE (reference sequence). CDR3 length equals 18 residues. V lost 4 bases and J 3 bases, leaving 20 bases between the germline ends. The CDR3 DNA reads as TGTGCCAGCAGCCAAGATAGGACCGGGGCCGGTGGGGCCAACGTCCTGACTTTC. Its protein product is CASSQDRTGAGGANVLTF.

CDR3 protein: CASSSSQQYEQYF. The CDR3 bases are TGTGCCAGCTCATCAAGCCAGCAGTACGAGCAGTACTTC. The gene calls are TRBV18 and TRBJ2-7; D is undetermined. CDR3 size: 13 residues. The V gene lost 5 bases and the J gene lost 4 bases, with 12 bases spanning the gap. Germline V CDR1 and CDR2: KGHSH, LQKENI.

The DNA for the CDR3 is TGTGCCAGCAGTTACTCGATTGCGGGGGGGCCAAATACGCAGTATTTT. Residues: CASSYSIAGGPNTQYF. The rearrangement links TRBV6-5 to TRBJ2-3; 9 positions match TRBD2. The CDR3 is 16 residues long. V gave up 0 bases and J gave up 7 bases; unmatched junction bases: 8. The V gene's germline CDR1 is MNHEY and CDR2 SVGAGI.

The CDR3 DNA is TGCGCCAGCAGCTTTGCACTTGGGACCTATGGCTACACCTTC. This codes for CASSFALGTYGYTF. The rearrangement joins TRBV5-1 to TRBJ1-2; TRBD1 might be the D (5 bases). Trimming took 2 bases from V and 4 from J, leaving 12 bases between them. Germline assignment: CDR1 SGHRS and CDR2 YFSETQ. The CDR3 extends over 14 amino acids.